A single sample is the source of the 28 T cell receptor beta chains below, sequenced in a study of blood T cell repertoires in COVID-19. Sequencing used immunoSEQ multiplex PCR; TCRdb keeps in-frame clones, though not all of them. The sample contains some 350,000 clones, around 83% of which appear only once. The sample consisted of peripheral blood. The receptor source for this set is a man younger than 45 with active or convalescent COVID-19.

The genes are TRBV4-3 and TRBJ1-2, with TRBD1 matching 7 bases. The trim removed 8 bases at V and 2 bases at J, leaving 8 bases unmatched. Germline CDR1 LGHNA, CDR2 YSLEER. The length of the CDR3 is 14 residues. This CDR3 reads CASSEDRINYGYTF. CDR3 DNA: TGCGCCAGCTCCGAGGACAGGATCAACTATGGCTACACCTTC.

The chain employs TRBV18 and TRBJ2-1; tentatively, D is TRBD1 (6 bases). V shed 3 bases and J shed 3 bases, with 15 bases lying between them. Germline loops: CDR1 KGHSH, CDR2 LQKENI. The CDR3 contains 16 residues. The CDR3, as DNA: TGTGCCAGCTCACCCCAGGTCACAGGGCACTACAATGAGCAGTTCTTC. This encodes CASSPQVTGHYNEQFF.

The rearrangement uses TRBV5-4 and TRBJ2-3, with TRBD1 matching over 7 bases. CDR3 size: 14 residues. With 9 bases clipped from V and 2 bases from J, the junction kept 9 bases outside the gene matches. Germline CDR1 reads SGHNT; CDR2 reads YYREEE (reference sequence). The CDR3 protein is CATQPGQTTDTQYF. The CDR3 DNA reads as TGTGCCACCCAACCGGGACAGACCACAGATACGCAGTATTTT.

The chain links TRBV6-5 to TRBJ1-5, with 7 bases matching TRBD1. The germline CDR1 and CDR2 sequences are MNHEY and SVGAGI. The CDR3 runs to 15 residues. The V gene end was trimmed by 8 bases and the J gene end by 3 bases; junction bases not matched to a gene: 10. As DNA, the CDR3 is TGTGCCAGCTATATTGGGACAGCCCCCAATCAGCCCCAGCATTTT. Encoded protein: CASYIGTAPNQPQHF.

The gene calls are TRBV4-3 and TRBJ2-7, with 8 bases aligning to TRBD2. The CDR3 contains 15 residues. V was pared by 4 bases and J by 4 bases, with 9 bases of the junction left unmatched. Germline V gene sequence: CDR1 LGHNA, CDR2 YSLEER. The CDR3 loop reads CASSLASGGMYEQYF. CDR3 bases: TGCGCCAGCAGCCTCGCCAGCGGGGGAATGTACGAGCAGTACTTC.

The rearrangement joins TRBV16 to TRBJ2-1; D uncertain. Germline V gene lookup returns CDR1 KGHSY and CDR2 FQNENV. This CDR3 contains 14 residues. V lost 0 bases and J 9 bases, leaving 12 bases between the germline ends. The CDR3 is CASSQSPTDLEQFF. DNA of the CDR3: TGTGCCAGCAGCCAATCACCCACTGATCTTGAGCAGTTCTTC.

V usage is TRBV28 and J usage is TRBJ1-1, with 7 bases fitting TRBD1. V dropped 5 bases and J dropped 1; count of bases not matched to a gene: 4. The CDR3 totals 14 residues. Germline CDR1 reads MDHEN; CDR2 reads SYDVKM. In DNA form, the CDR3 reads TGTGCCAGCAGTCCCCCAGGGGGGAACACTGAAGCTTTCTTT. Its protein is CASSPPGGNTEAFF.

The genes are TRBV5-1 and TRBJ1-2; the match to TRBD1 covers 8 bases. J was trimmed by 6 bases and V by 2 bases; bases with no gene match: 12. The germline gives CDR1 SGHRS, CDR2 YFSETQ. There are 16 residues in the CDR3. CDR3 amino acids: CASSFRAQGARDGYTF. The DNA for the CDR3 is TGCGCCAGCAGCTTCAGAGCGCAGGGGGCGCGGGATGGCTACACCTTC.

The rearrangement links TRBV18 to TRBJ2-2, with 9 bases aligning to TRBD1. CDR1 KGHSH and CDR2 LQKENI come from the germline V gene. The CDR3 covers 16 residues. Unmatched junction bases numbered 5, after V lost 2 bases and J lost 4 bases. The CDR3 DNA sequence: TGTGCCAGCTCACCAGGACAGGGGCCTTCCACCGGGGAGCTGTTTTTT. Its translation: CASSPGQGPSTGELFF.

This sequence joins TRBV6-6 and TRBJ1-4; no definite D call. This CDR3 region has 15 residues. Trimming pared 7 bases from V and 5 bases from J, leaving 17 bases between. Germline V gene sequence: CDR1 MNHNY, CDR2 SVGAGI (reference sequence). The chain's CDR3 is CASTGGGFLNEKLFF. CDR3 nucleotides: TGTGCCAGCACTGGAGGTGGCTTCCTAAATGAAAAACTGTTTTTT.

V and J are TRBV7-8 and TRBJ2-5; perhaps TRBD2 as D (5 bases). CDR3 length: 12 residues. Germline CDR1 SGHVS, CDR2 FQNEAQ. Deletions cut 2 bases from V and 5 bases from J, with 6 bases between. The CDR3 here is CASSLSGETQYF. The CDR3 DNA sequence: TGTGCCAGCAGCTTATCGGGGGAGACCCAGTACTTC.

The chain joins TRBV9 to TRBJ2-2; D might be TRBD1 (7 bases). The CDR3 spans 15 residues. The V gene lost 0 bases and the J gene lost 6 bases, with 12 bases spanning the gap. The germline V gene has CDR1 SGDLS and CDR2 YYNGEE. The CDR3: CASSVAVRGAGELFF. In DNA form, the CDR3 reads TGTGCCAGCAGCGTAGCAGTCAGGGGGGCCGGGGAGCTGTTTTTT.

The rearrangement links TRBV6-5 to TRBJ1-4; D is perhaps TRBD1 (5 bases). CDR3 length: 13 residues. The V end lost 5 bases, the J end lost 11 bases, and 15 bases lay between the germline ends. Germline assignment: CDR1 MNHEY and CDR2 SVGAGI. The CDR3 loop reads CASSLSGLDKLFF. The CDR3 DNA follows: TGTGCCAGCAGTCTCTCGGGACTGGATAAACTGTTTTTT.

The V gene is TRBV10-2, the J gene TRBJ2-1, with D maybe TRBD1 (6 bases). The V end lost 3 bases, the J end lost 1 base, and 10 bases lay between the germline ends. Looked up from germline, CDR1 is WSHSY and CDR2 is SAAADI. This CDR3 has 15 amino acids. The CDR3 sequence: CASSDEGDSYNEQFF. CDR3 sequence (DNA): TGCGCCAGCAGTGATGAGGGGGATTCCTACAATGAGCAGTTCTTC.

The V call is TRBV28, the J call TRBJ2-7, with TRBD1 identical over 9 bases. V shed 5 bases and J 3 bases; nucleotides not matched to a gene: 17. This CDR3 is built from 18 residues. CDR1 is MDHEN and CDR2 is SYDVKM in the germline V gene. CDR3 coding DNA: TGTGCCAGCAGTATAATAATACAGGGGGCCGGGGGCCTCTACGAGCAGTACTTC. This sequence encodes CASSIIIQGAGGLYEQYF.

This chain uses TRBV5-1 with TRBJ2-7, with 10 bases fitting TRBD2. Per germline, CDR1 SGHRS and CDR2 YFSETQ. The junction had 5 bases not matched to a gene; V was cut back by 2 bases and J by 6 bases. The CDR3 is 14 amino acids. The CDR3 DNA follows: TGCGCCAGCAGCTTCCTAGCGGGGGCTCTCGAGCAGTACTTC. Its protein product is CASSFLAGALEQYF.

In its sample, this clone was seen once. The J gene is TRBJ2-7, the V gene TRBV28; tentative D call: TRBD1 (6 bases). This CDR3 region has 13 residues. Germline-derived CDR1 and CDR2 are MDHEN and SYDVKM. V was cut by 5 bases and J by 12 bases, with 20 bases left in between. The DNA for the CDR3 is TGTGCCAGCAGTCTTCCCCGGGACACCCCGACGTACTTC. Protein sequence: CASSLPRDTPTYF.

V is TRBV5-4 and J is TRBJ2-7; D remains unclear. V was clipped by 4 bases and J by 0 bases, with 5 bases between them. The CDR3 contains 12 residues. Germline CDR1 reads SGHNT; CDR2 reads YYREEE (reference sequence). The CDR3 is CASSPNSYEQYF. CDR3 nucleotide sequence: TGTGCCAGCAGCCCCAACTCCTACGAGCAGTACTTC.

The V call is TRBV6-5, the J call TRBJ1-1, with 7 nucleotides matching TRBD1. V dropped 2 bases and J dropped 8; count of bases not matched to a gene: 14. Germline lookup yields CDR1 MNHEY and CDR2 SVGAGI. The CDR3 loop spans 16 amino acids. The CDR3: CASSYQGQVGTLEAFF. The CDR3 nucleotides are TGTGCCAGCAGTTACCAAGGACAGGTTGGAACGCTCGAAGCTTTCTTT.

The chain combines TRBV7-2 with TRBJ2-1, with D possibly being TRBD1 (8 bases). The CDR3 totals 15 residues. Per germline, CDR1 SGHTA and CDR2 FQGNSA. The ends were cut back, 6 bases at V and 8 bases at J, with 20 bases in the middle. The CDR3: CASSLRGPGGHEQFF. The CDR3 DNA is TGTGCCAGCAGTCTCAGGGGGCCGGGGGGCCATGAGCAGTTCTTC.

On this clone: In the same sample, other DNA sequences code for this CDR3. CDR3 sequence (DNA): TGTGCCAGCAGCCCGACAGGGGTTCGCACAGATACGCAGTATTTT. It codes for CASSPTGVRTDTQYF. The chain joins TRBV5-5 to TRBJ2-3; 8 bases align to TRBD1. The CDR3 runs 15 residues. V shed 4 bases and J 1 base; nucleotides not matched to a gene: 5. Germline assignment: CDR1 SGHKS and CDR2 YYEKEE (reference sequence).

Only one count was recorded for this clone. This rearrangement joins TRBV9 to TRBJ2-7; the D gene is possibly TRBD2 (6 bases). This CDR3 is built from 15 residues. Germline CDR1 is SGDLS and CDR2 is YYNGEE. V shed 0 bases and J shed 2 bases, with 12 bases lying between them. CDR3 protein: CASSVGGDFTYEQYF. The CDR3 DNA follows: TGTGCCAGCAGCGTAGGAGGGGACTTTACCTACGAGCAGTACTTC.

This rearrangement joins TRBV4-3 to TRBJ1-2; perhaps TRBD1 as D (6 bases). This CDR3 comprises 16 residues. V dropped 4 bases and J dropped 0 bases, with 15 bases sitting between them. Germline-derived CDR1 and CDR2 are LGHNA and YSLEER. The CDR3 nucleotides are TGCGCCAGCAGCCTTTCTACAGGGAGAGCTAACTATGGCTACACCTTC. Translation: CASSLSTGRANYGYTF.

This clone came up a few times. The V and J genes are TRBV27 and TRBJ1-2, with 8 bases fitting TRBD1. CDR1 and CDR2 (germline): MNHEY, SMNVEV (reference sequence). The CDR3 has 12 residues. With V trimmed by 4 bases and J by 13 bases, 8 bases remained unmatched. The CDR3 DNA sequence: TGTGCCAGCAGTTCCTACCGGACAGGGCCCACCTTC. Translating gives CASSSYRTGPTF.

This clone was seen only once. CDR3 sequence (DNA): TGTGCCTGGGGGAGGGGGGGCCTCAATGAGCAGTTCTTC. Translating gives CAWGRGGLNEQFF. V gene TRBV30 combines with J gene TRBJ2-1; a possible D gene is TRBD2 (7 bases). Germline CDR1 GTSNPN, CDR2 SVGIG (reference sequence). V dropped 5 bases and J dropped 6 bases, with 14 bases sitting between them. This CDR3 has 13 amino acids.

V and J are TRBV9 and TRBJ2-1; D is ambiguous. Germline CDR1 SGDLS, CDR2 YYNGEE. V was cut by 4 bases and J by 5 bases, with 10 bases left in between. This CDR3 has 13 residues. In nucleotides, the CDR3 is TGTGCCAGCAGCCCACTCACCAACAATGAGCAGTTCTTC. It encodes CASSPLTNNEQFF.

This sequence joins TRBV29-1 and TRBJ1-1, with 7 bases identical to TRBD1. CDR1 and CDR2 (germline): SQVTM, ANQGSEA. There are 15 residues in the CDR3. V lost 6 bases, J lost 0 bases, and 10 bases stayed unmatched. In DNA form, the CDR3 reads TGCAGCGTCCAGGGGGAGAAGTTGATGAACACTGAAGCTTTCTTT. Translated: CSVQGEKLMNTEAFF.

The chain joins TRBV7-2 to TRBJ2-3, with TRBD2 matching over 9 bases. CDR1 SGHTA and CDR2 FQGNSA come from the germline V gene. Germline trimming cut 6 bases from V and 0 bases from J; bases unmatched to any gene: 4. The CDR3 is 15 residues long. CDR3 nucleotides: TGTGCCAGCAGTCTAGCGGGGATTAGCACAGATACGCAGTATTTT. Amino acids: CASSLAGISTDTQYF.